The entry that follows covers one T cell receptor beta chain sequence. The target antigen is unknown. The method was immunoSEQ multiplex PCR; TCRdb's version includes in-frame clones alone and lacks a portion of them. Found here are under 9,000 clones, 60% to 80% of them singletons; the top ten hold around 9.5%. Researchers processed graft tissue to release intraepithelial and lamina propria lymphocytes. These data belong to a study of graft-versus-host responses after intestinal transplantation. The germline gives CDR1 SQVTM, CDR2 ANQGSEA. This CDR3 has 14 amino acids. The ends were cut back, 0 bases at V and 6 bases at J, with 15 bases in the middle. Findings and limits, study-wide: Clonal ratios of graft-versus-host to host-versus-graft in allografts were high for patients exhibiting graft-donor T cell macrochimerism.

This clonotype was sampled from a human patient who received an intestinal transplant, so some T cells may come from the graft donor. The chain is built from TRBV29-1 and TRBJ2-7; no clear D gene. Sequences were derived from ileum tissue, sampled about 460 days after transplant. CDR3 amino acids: CSVEDRAEHGEQYF. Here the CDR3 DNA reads TGCAGCGTTGAAGACCGCGCCGAACATGGCGAGCAGTACTTC.